These 9 T cell receptor beta chains were all obtained from the same sample, sequenced in a study of a mutant IDH1 vaccine in newly diagnosed glioma. Time point: week 5, during vaccination. All doses held 300 ug of mutant IDH1 20-mer peptide, with topical imiquimod. Clones were sequenced by immunoSEQ multiplex PCR, and TCRdb holds only the in-frame ones, with some missing. The sample has 60,000 or so clones, 82% seen once. No antigen has been assigned to these receptors. The sequences come from PBMCs, collected from a glioma patient whose treatment included an IDH1 peptide vaccine. The receptor source for this set is a woman in her late teens or twenties with glioma. Some clones in this sample may be carry-over from other donors' samples.

This chain connects TRBV7-8 to TRBJ2-7; the D call may be TRBD1 or TRBD2 (6 bases each). Germline V gene lookup returns CDR1 SGHVS and CDR2 FQNEAQ. The CDR3 covers 16 residues. V dropped 4 bases and J dropped 1 base, with 17 bases sitting between them. The CDR3 loop is CASSSFGGRVSYEQYF. CDR3 coding DNA: TGTGCCAGCAGCTCATTCGGGGGCAGGGTGTCCTACGAGCAGTACTTC.

The chain links TRBV19 to TRBJ2-3; D not resolved. Germline V gene sequence: CDR1 LNHDA, CDR2 SQIVND (reference sequence). The V end lost 5 bases, the J end lost 6 bases, and 15 bases lay between the germline ends. The CDR3 totals 14 residues. In nucleotides, the CDR3 is TGTGCCAGTAGTTTCCTAGACGTGCCGGATACGCAGTATTTT. This sequence encodes CASSFLDVPDTQYF.

The rearrangement links TRBV6-1 to TRBJ1-5; D is undetermined. Germline CDR1 and CDR2: MNHNS and SASEGT. The ends were cut back, 4 bases at V and 2 bases at J, with 9 bases in the middle. This CDR3 region has 14 residues. The CDR3: CASSGSRGNQPQHF. The CDR3 bases are TGTGCCAGCAGTGGGTCGAGGGGCAATCAGCCCCAGCATTTT.

This chain connects TRBV5-4 to TRBJ2-5; D gene unclear. The CDR3 length is 11 residues. V lost 2 bases and J 1 base, leaving 0 bases between the germline ends. The V gene's germline CDR1 is SGHNT and CDR2 YYREEE (reference sequence). Here the CDR3 reads CASSFQETQYF. The CDR3 nucleotides read TGTGCCAGCAGCTTCCAAGAGACCCAGTACTTC.

The CDR3 sequence is CASRLVWGNQPQHF. DNA of the CDR3: TGTGCCAGTCGACTCGTGTGGGGCAATCAGCCCCAGCATTTT. This chain links TRBV27 with TRBJ1-5; D is uncertain. CDR3 length: 14 residues. Trimming shortened V by 9 bases and J by 2 bases, and 14 bases separated the two germline ends. Per germline, CDR1 MNHEY and CDR2 SMNVEV (reference sequence).

The V call is TRBV20-1, the J call TRBJ1-2; D is unclear. Germline values: CDR1 DFQATT, CDR2 SNEGSKA (reference sequence). V was trimmed by 2 bases and J by 8 bases, leaving 9 bases between them. The CDR3 is made up of 11 amino acids. DNA for the CDR3: TGCAGTGCTAGAATGGGGAAGGGCTACACCTTC. Translation gives CSARMGKGYTF.

This chain links TRBV14 with TRBJ1-4; D might be TRBD1 (6 bases). The CDR3 is 17 residues long. Deletions cut 5 bases from V and 2 bases from J, with 18 bases between. Germline CDR1 reads SGHDN; CDR2 reads FVKESK. CDR3 nucleotide sequence: TGTGCCAGCAGCACCGGACAGTCGCCCCGTACTAATGAAAAACTGTTTTTT. Translated: CASSTGQSPRTNEKLFF.

The chain employs TRBV5-5 and TRBJ2-5; 10 bases map to TRBD2. With 3 bases clipped from V and 5 bases from J, the junction kept 16 bases outside the gene matches. CDR1 is SGHKS and CDR2 is YYEKEE in the germline V gene (reference sequence). CDR3 size: 18 residues. The CDR3 here is CASSSTLPSGGASETQYF. CDR3 sequence (DNA): TGTGCCAGCAGCTCGACTCTCCCCAGCGGGGGGGCATCGGAGACCCAGTACTTC.

The chain is built from TRBV9 and TRBJ2-5; TRBD2 agrees at 9 bases. The germline CDR1 and CDR2 sequences are SGDLS and YYNGEE. This CDR3 contains 16 residues. The trim removed 0 bases at V and 2 bases at J, leaving 5 bases unmatched. CDR3 DNA: TGTGCCAGCAGCGTAGATCCTAGCGGGGCTCAAGAGACCCAGTACTTC. Protein: CASSVDPSGAQETQYF. Full variable domain (missing parts from reference TRBV9 and TRBJ2-5): DSGVTQTPKHLITATGQRVTLRCSPRSGDLSVYWYQQSLDQGLQFLIQYYNGEERAKGNILERFSAQQFPDLHSELNLSSLELGDSALYFCASSVDPSGAQETQYFGPGTRLLVL.